One sample yielded the 27 T cell receptor beta chains listed below, sequenced in a study of T cells in Graves' hyperthyroidism and ophthalmopathy. Regions amplified from RNA transcripts were the TCR beta CDR3 regions. HTBI primers were employed in a first-round RT-PCR of the TCR CDR3. TCRdb fed the multiplex PCR reads into MiXCR, producing one record per CDR3 protein. The table records approximately 700,000 distinct CDR3 sequences, 45% of them present only once. Sequences were obtained from peripheral blood or thyroid tissue (not recorded which). Receptors originate from an adult man with Graves' disease, either hyperthyroidism or ophthalmopathy (not recorded which).

In regard to this clonotype: A much larger clone differs from this one at a single base, so this may be a read error. The gene calls are TRBV9 and TRBJ1-3; tentatively, D is TRBD1 (6 bases). Between the trimmed V and J ends, which lost 0 bases and 2 bases, there was a span of 12 bases. This CDR3 comprises 16 residues. CDR1 SGDLS and CDR2 YYNGEE come from the germline V gene. CDR3 residues: CASSVGAGGAGNTIYF. The CDR3 coding sequence is TGTGCCAGCAGCGTAGGCGCCGGGGGCGCTGGAAACACCATATATTTT.

This clonotype has a handful of counts. The chain carries TRBV2 and TRBJ1-5; 7 bases are a match to TRBD1. Per the germline V gene, CDR1 is SNHLY and CDR2 is FYNNEI. J was trimmed by 3 bases and V by 6 bases; bases with no gene match: 11. The CDR3 is made up of 16 amino acids. CDR3 sequence (DNA): TGTGCCAGCAGCCAGAGTCTGGGACAGCTCAATCAGCCCCAGCATTTT. Amino acids: CASSQSLGQLNQPQHF.

The chain employs TRBV14 and TRBJ1-2; perhaps TRBD1 as D (5 bases). The CDR3 extends over 15 amino acids. Trimming stripped 0 bases from V and 8 bases from J, with 16 bases between. Germline CDR1 SGHDN, CDR2 FVKESK. CDR3 protein: CASSQDGFGAGGYTF. CDR3 nucleotides: TGTGCCAGCAGCCAAGATGGTTTCGGGGCTGGGGGCTACACCTTC. Full variable domain (outside the CDR3, taken from reference TRBV14 and TRBJ1-2): EAGVTQFPSHSVIEKGQTVTLRCDPISGHDNLYWYRRVMGKEIKFLLHFVKESKQDESGMPNNRFLAERTGGTYSTLKVQPAELEDSGVYFCASSQDGFGAGGYTFGSGTRLTVV.

V is TRBV2 and J is TRBJ1-5; D not resolved. Germline V CDR1 and CDR2: SNHLY, FYNNEI. The CDR3 consists of 14 residues. Trimming stripped 3 bases from V and 7 bases from J, with 13 bases between. CDR3 DNA sequence: TGTGCCAGCAGTGAGTCTGGAAGAGGACAGCCCCAGCATTTT. Its translation: CASSESGRGQPQHF.

This sequence joins TRBV6-5 and TRBJ1-1; the D gene is possibly TRBD1 (5 bases). V lost 5 bases and J 5 bases, leaving 9 bases between the germline ends. The CDR3 loop spans 12 amino acids. The germline CDR1 and CDR2 sequences are MNHEY and SVGAGI. The CDR3 protein is CASSVGETEAFF. The CDR3 nucleotides are TGTGCCAGCAGTGTGGGGGAAACTGAAGCTTTCTTT.

The rearrangement links TRBV14 to TRBJ1-1; TRBD1 matches 10 bases. Germline CDR1 is SGHDN and CDR2 is FVKESK. V was clipped by 4 bases and J by 0 bases; unmatched bases: 8. The CDR3 is 17 amino acids. CDR3: CASSLRDRGLMNTEAFF. The CDR3 DNA reads as TGTGCCAGCAGCCTCCGGGACAGGGGACTTATGAACACTGAAGCTTTCTTT.

V and J are TRBV6-1 and TRBJ2-3, with D tentatively TRBD1 or TRBD2 (5 bases each). The CDR3 is 13 amino acids. V gave up 6 bases and J gave up 2 bases, with 9 bases separating them. Germline V gives CDR1 MNHNS, CDR2 SASEGT. The CDR3 sequence: CASRKGTTDTQYF. The CDR3 bases are TGTGCCAGCAGGAAGGGGACCACAGATACGCAGTATTTT.

There are many counts of this clonotype. The chain carries TRBV2 and TRBJ2-5; 7 nucleotides agree with TRBD2. Germline values: CDR1 SNHLY, CDR2 FYNNEI. The trim removed 7 bases at V and 1 base at J, leaving 6 bases unmatched. The CDR3 spans 14 residues. CDR3: CASTGTTLQETQYF. The CDR3 DNA is TGTGCCAGCACCGGGACTACTCTCCAAGAGACCCAGTACTTC.

This clonotype was counted a few times. The chain has TRBV29-1 and TRBJ1-2; 8 bases agree with TRBD1. V shed 4 bases, J shed 2 bases, and the junction held 9 bases outside the gene matches. CDR3 length equals 15 residues. Germline CDR1 and CDR2: SQVTM and ANQGSEA. CDR3 nucleotides: TGCAGCGTTGGAGGGTCGGACAGGGCAAACTATGGCTACACCTTC. Translated: CSVGGSDRANYGYTF.

This clonotype has a handful of counts. The gene calls are TRBV9 and TRBJ1-5, with 7 positions matching TRBD1. The CDR3 runs 17 residues. The germline gives CDR1 SGDLS, CDR2 YYNGEE. Germline trimming cut 2 bases from V and 2 bases from J; bases unmatched to any gene: 10. This chain's CDR3 is CASSVETGRVRNQPQHF. In nucleotides, the CDR3 is TGTGCCAGCAGCGTTGAGACAGGGCGGGTTCGCAATCAGCCCCAGCATTTT.

This clonotype has only one observation. The junction differs from germline at one of its ends, possibly a read error. The chain couples TRBV7-2 to TRBJ2-5; the D gene could be TRBD1 or TRBD2 (5 bases each). The CDR3 extends over 15 amino acids. Germline V gene data show CDR1 as SGHTA and CDR2 as FQGNSA. CDR3 sequence reads: CASSVDGRERQPQCF. The CDR3 DNA sequence: TGTGCCAGCAGCGTAGACGGCAGGGAGCGCCAGCCCCAGTGCTTC.

The chain is built from TRBV5-1 and TRBJ1-5; 8 positions agree with TRBD1. CDR1 is SGHRS and CDR2 is YFSETQ in the germline V gene. The CDR3 contains 15 residues. The V segment lost 0 bases and the J segment 8 bases; nucleotides outside the gene matches: 7. The CDR3 is CASSLGTGIIEPQHF. In DNA, the CDR3 is TGCGCCAGCAGCTTGGGGACAGGGATTATTGAGCCCCAGCATTTT.

About this clonotype: No conserved phenylalanine or tryptophan ends this CDR3, so it is likely a read error. No DNA is shown, since the ends of the CDR3 on it are uncertain; the CDR3 is the one TCRdb lists. The V call is TRBV19, the J call TRBJ2-7; TRBD2 was called by the table and not checked on the DNA. Including both end residues, the CDR3 is 10 amino acids long. Germline V gene sequence: CDR1 LNHDA, CDR2 SQIVND (reference sequence). CDR3 residues: CASSIDRLAG.

The rearrangement uses TRBV10-3 and TRBJ1-6; D unresolved. The CDR3 consists of 14 residues. Germline V gene data show CDR1 as ENHRY and CDR2 as SYGVKD. V was cut by 11 bases and J by 7 bases, with 18 bases left in between. CDR3 protein: CAGPDSGINSPLHF. The CDR3 region has the DNA TGTGCCGGACCGGATAGTGGCATCAATTCACCCCTCCACTTT.

The chain joins TRBV20-1 to TRBJ1-5, with 7 bases identical to TRBD1. The CDR3 spans 16 residues. Germline loops: CDR1 DFQATT, CDR2 SNEGSKA (reference sequence). V dropped 3 bases and J dropped 3; count of bases not matched to a gene: 11. For the CDR3, the DNA is TGCAGTGCTAGTGATACGACAGGGAGAATCAATCAGCCCCAGCATTTT. Protein product: CSASDTTGRINQPQHF.

This clonotype was detected only a few times. V gene TRBV6-1 combines with J gene TRBJ2-7, with D possibly being TRBD2 (6 bases). V was shortened by 5 bases and J by 1 base, with 12 bases between the two germline ends. Germline-derived CDR1 and CDR2 are MNHNS and SASEGT. The CDR3 is 14 amino acids. CDR3: CASSYGGESYEQYF. The CDR3 nucleotides read TGTGCCAGCAGTTACGGGGGTGAGTCCTACGAGCAGTACTTC.

The chain is built from TRBV29-1 and TRBJ1-2; a possible D gene is TRBD1 (5 bases). The CDR3 contains 13 residues. Per the germline V gene, CDR1 is SQVTM and CDR2 is ANQGSEA. V was shortened by 3 bases and J by 4 bases, with 12 bases between the two germline ends. The CDR3 DNA sequence: TGCAGCGTTGACCCGGGGGGTTCCTATGGCTACACCTTC. Translating gives CSVDPGGSYGYTF.

This clonotype was detected once. J is TRBJ2-1 and V is TRBV7-8, with 14 bases lining up with TRBD2. Losses at the gene ends were 5 bases for V and 2 bases for J; bases not matched to a gene: 11. Looked up from germline, CDR1 is SGHVS and CDR2 is FQNEAQ. This CDR3 contains 19 residues. The CDR3 is CASSADSGTSGSAYNEQFF. The CDR3, as DNA: TGTGCCAGCAGCGCCGACTCCGGGACTAGCGGGAGCGCCTACAATGAGCAGTTCTTC.

V gene TRBV15 combines with J gene TRBJ1-5; D not resolved. The V end was cut by 0 bases, the J end by 3 bases, with 9 bases between. This CDR3 is 15 amino acids long. Germline V gene lookup returns CDR1 LNHNV and CDR2 YYDKDF (reference sequence). CDR3 loop: CATSRDSRFNQPQHF. CDR3 sequence (DNA): TGTGCCACCAGCAGAGATTCGCGGTTCAATCAGCCCCAGCATTTT. Full variable domain (remainder filled in from reference TRBV15 and TRBJ1-5): DAMVIQNPRYQVTQFGKPVTLSCSQTLNHNVMYWYQQKSSQAPKLLFHYYDKDFNNEADTPDNFQSRRPNTSFCFLDIRSPGLGDTAMYLCATSRDSRFNQPQHFGDGTRLSIL.

This clonotype was seen more than once but under ten times. V is TRBV6-6 and J is TRBJ1-1; TRBD1 agrees at 10 bases. Per germline, CDR1 MNHNY and CDR2 SVGAGI (reference sequence). Losses at the gene ends were 5 bases for V and 5 bases for J; bases not matched to a gene: 11. This CDR3 is 16 amino acids long. The CDR3 spells CASSPRQGAAWTEAFF. The DNA for the CDR3 is TGTGCCAGCAGTCCGCGACAGGGGGCAGCGTGGACTGAAGCTTTCTTT.

This clonotype was seen only a few times. This chain joins TRBV7-2 and TRBJ1-2; 8 bases align to TRBD1. Losses at the gene ends were 1 base for V and 4 bases for J; bases not matched to a gene: 5. This CDR3 spans 15 amino acids. Germline CDR1 is SGHTA and CDR2 is FQGNSA. The CDR3 sequence is CASSLGSGGTYGYTF. The CDR3 DNA reads as TGTGCCAGCAGCTTAGGATCAGGGGGCACCTATGGCTACACCTTC. The full variable domain, completed using reference TRBV7-2 and TRBJ1-2, is GAGVSQSPSNKVTEKGKDVELRCDPISGHTALYWYRQSLGQGLEFLIYFQGNSAPDKSGLPSDRFSAERTGGSVSTLTIQRTQQEDSAVYLCASSLGSGGTYGYTFGSGTRLTVV.

This clonotype was seen a few times. V and J are TRBV6-5 and TRBJ1-2; TRBD1 aligns across 7 bases. The germline gives CDR1 MNHEY, CDR2 SVGAGI. J lost 2 bases, V lost 10 bases, and 10 bases had no gene match. This CDR3 is built from 14 residues. The CDR3 sequence: CATGQVAGNYGYTF. The CDR3, as DNA: TGTGCCACCGGACAGGTGGCCGGGAACTATGGCTACACCTTC.

This clonotype was observed a handful of times. The chain employs TRBV12-3 or TRBV12-4 and TRBJ1-5; D is ambiguous. This CDR3 spans 14 amino acids. V lost 3 bases and J lost 0, with 6 bases in between. The CDR3 DNA is TGTGCCAGCAGTTTTGTCAATAGCAATCAGCCCCAGCATTTT. Translating gives CASSFVNSNQPQHF.

This chain connects TRBV5-1 to TRBJ2-7; 7 nucleotides line up with TRBD1. The germline V gene has CDR1 SGHRS and CDR2 YFSETQ. The J segment lost 5 bases and the V segment lost 0 bases, leaving 8 bases of the junction unmatched. CDR3 length: 15 amino acids. The DNA for the CDR3 is TGCGCCAGCAGCTTGGCTCCCCAGGGGGTAAACGAGCAGTACTTC. Protein: CASSLAPQGVNEQYF.

This clonotype was counted between two and nine times. The chain has TRBV7-9 and TRBJ2-2; TRBD1 matches at 10 bases. CDR3 size: 15 residues. The germline CDR1 and CDR2 sequences are SEHNR and FQNEAQ (reference sequence). The J segment lost 8 bases and the V segment lost 3 bases, leaving 6 bases of the junction unmatched. The CDR3 protein is CASSLPRTGGGELFF. Written as DNA, the CDR3 is TGTGCCAGCAGCTTGCCCCGGACAGGGGGTGGGGAGCTGTTTTTT.

The CDR3: CASSETGQETQYF. The CDR3 DNA reads TGTGCCAGCAGCGAGACAGGGCAAGAGACCCAGTACTTC. V is TRBV28 and J is TRBJ2-5; 7 bases map to TRBD1. V lost 6 bases to trimming and J lost 2 bases; unmatched junction nucleotides: 3. The CDR3 runs to 13 residues. CDR1 and CDR2 (germline): MDHEN, SYDVKM.

The V gene is TRBV25-1, the J gene TRBJ1-1; a possible D gene is TRBD1 (5 bases). Germline CDR1 reads MGHDK; CDR2 reads SYGVNS. CDR3 length: 15 residues. Deletions cut 0 bases from V and 1 base from J, with 9 bases between. In DNA, the CDR3 is TGTGCCAGCAGTGAATATTTGACAGAGAACACTGAAGCTTTCTTT. The encoded protein is CASSEYLTENTEAFF.